This note documents a single TCR beta chain sequence. The record originates from a study of control samples from healthy donors and cancer patients. Libraries were prepared by immunoSEQ multiplex PCR; TCRdb keeps only in-frame clonotypes and omits some of them. The repertoire has about 170,000 clones, about 94% of them found once; the top ten carry about 4%. Germline assignment: CDR1 SNHLY and CDR2 FYNNEI. V trimming: 3 bases; J trimming: 8 bases; junction bases outside the gene matches: 7. The CDR3 is 14 residues long. The V gene is TRBV2, the J gene TRBJ1-2, with 9 bases fitting TRBD1. What was sequenced was blood. This TCR derives from a woman aged 55-69 years in good health. The DNA for the CDR3 is TGTGCCAGCAGTGAGGGACAGGGCAGAGGCGGCTACACCTTC. It codes for CASSEGQGRGGYTF.